Below, 10 T cell receptor beta chains from the same sample are listed, as sequenced in a study of T cells in Graves' hyperthyroidism and ophthalmopathy. The TCR beta CDR3 regions underwent amplification using RNA transcripts as the source. HTBI primers were the set used in a first-round RT-PCR of the TCR CDR3. A single record per CDR3 protein comes from TCRdb applying MiXCR to the multiplex PCR reads. The sample holds some 200,000 distinct CDR3 sequences, 17% seen once. The sample comprised blood. The origin of the receptors is a woman aged 45-65 years with Graves' hyperthyroidism.

This clonotype has a handful of counts. The chain employs TRBV6-1 and TRBJ2-5, with 10 positions matching TRBD2. J lost 0 bases, V lost 10 bases, and 5 bases had no gene match. CDR1 is MNHNS, CDR2 SASEGT, per germline. The CDR3 loop spans 14 amino acids. CDR3 nucleotides: TGTGCCACACGGACTAGCGGTTACCAAGAGACCCAGTACTTC. Its translation is CATRTSGYQETQYF.

Only a few counts were recorded for this clonotype. The genes are TRBV2 and TRBJ2-3, with TRBD2 matching 15 bases. Germline assignment: CDR1 SNHLY and CDR2 FYNNEI. With 1 base clipped from V and 6 bases from J, the junction kept 8 bases outside the gene matches. CDR3 size: 18 residues. The CDR3 sequence is CASSEGTSGRGEGDTQYF. CDR3 sequence (DNA): TGTGCCAGCAGTGAAGGGACTAGCGGGAGGGGGGAGGGTGATACGCAGTATTTT.

The table lists this clonotype with many counts. This rearrangement joins TRBV7-9 to TRBJ2-5; a weak D match, TRBD2 (6 bases). V lost 1 base to trimming and J lost 2 bases, with 8 bases between them. The CDR3 is 14 amino acids. Per germline, CDR1 SEHNR and CDR2 FQNEAQ (reference sequence). CDR3 DNA: TGTGCCAGCAGCTTAGGTAGCGGTCAAGAGACCCAGTACTTC. Translating it yields CASSLGSGQETQYF. Using reference TRBV7-9 and TRBJ2-5 for the parts outside the CDR3, the full variable domain is DTGVSQNPRHKITKRGQNVTFRCDPISEHNRLYWYRQTLGQGPEFLTYFQNEAQLEKSRLLSDRFSAERPKGSFSTLEIQRTEQGDSAMYLCASSLGSGQETQYFGPGTRLLVL.

This clonotype was seen a few times. The V call is TRBV20-1, the J call TRBJ1-1, with no clear D. The CDR3 is 13 residues long. The germline V gene encodes CDR1 DFQATT and CDR2 SNEGSKA (reference sequence). The V end lost 0 bases, the J end lost 0 bases, and 5 bases lay between the germline ends. Here the CDR3 reads CSARDGMNTEAFF. As DNA, the CDR3 is TGCAGTGCTAGAGACGGGATGAACACTGAAGCTTTCTTT.

The CDR3 is CASSEVDRYNQPQHF. The DNA of the CDR3 is TGTGCCAGCAGTGAGGTTGACAGGTACAATCAGCCCCAGCATTTT. The chain carries TRBV6-1 and TRBJ1-5; D is possibly TRBD1 (6 bases). The CDR3 has 15 amino acids. The ends were cut back, 3 bases at V and 3 bases at J, with 12 bases in the middle. Germline loops: CDR1 MNHNS, CDR2 SASEGT.

V and J are TRBV28 and TRBJ2-5, with D unclear. The CDR3 contains 12 residues. The germline V gene encodes CDR1 MDHEN and CDR2 SYDVKM. V was shortened by 5 bases and J by 1 base, with 5 bases between the two germline ends. CDR3 nucleotides: TGTGCCAGCAGTGCTTTCCAAGAGACCCAGTACTTC. Its translation: CASSAFQETQYF.

V and J are TRBV7-9 and TRBJ1-1; maybe TRBD1 (5 bases). CDR1 is SEHNR and CDR2 is FQNEAQ in the germline V gene (reference sequence). CDR3 length: 16 amino acids. Trimming cost V 2 bases and J 0 bases, with 13 bases left between them. CDR3 DNA sequence: TGTGCCAGCAGCTTAAGCGGGGCAGCTTTGAACACTGAAGCTTTCTTT. This codes for CASSLSGAALNTEAFF. Supplemented by reference TRBV7-9 and TRBJ1-1, the full variable domain reads DTGVSQNPRHKITKRGQNVTFRCDPISEHNRLYWYRQTLGQGPEFLTYFQNEAQLEKSRLLSDRFSAERPKGSFSTLEIQRTEQGDSAMYLCASSLSGAALNTEAFFGQGTRLTVV.

This clonotype has more than one count but fewer than ten. Here the CDR3 reads CASSQVVLFGYTF. CDR3 DNA sequence: TGCGCCAGCAGCCAAGTCGTACTATTTGGCTACACCTTC. The gene calls are TRBV4-1 and TRBJ1-2, with D uncertain. The CDR3 consists of 13 residues. The V end lost 1 base, the J end lost 7 bases, and 10 bases lay between the germline ends. Germline V gene sequence: CDR1 MGHRA, CDR2 YSYEKL.

In its sample, this clonotype was seen a few times. V usage is TRBV16 and J usage is TRBJ2-7; 9 bases are a match to TRBD1. The CDR3 has 19 amino acids. Germline-derived CDR1 and CDR2 are KGHSY and FQNENV. The V and J ends lost 1 base and 3 bases, in that order; junction bases with no gene match: 16. The CDR3 reads CASSQFIPGQGWGNYEQYF. CDR3 DNA: TGTGCCAGCAGCCAATTTATTCCGGGACAGGGATGGGGTAACTACGAGCAGTACTTC.

This clonotype appeared many times. The chain links TRBV7-2 to TRBJ1-2; 7 nucleotides agree with TRBD1. This CDR3 is built from 15 residues. Germline trimming cut 5 bases from V and 5 bases from J; bases unmatched to any gene: 11. Germline values: CDR1 SGHTA, CDR2 FQGNSA. CDR3 protein: CASSQGQASGYGYTF. CDR3 coding DNA: TGTGCCAGCAGCCAAGGACAGGCCTCGGGGTATGGCTACACCTTC.